A single T cell receptor beta chain is shown here with its context. The antigen remains unidentified. The data originate from a study of shared clonotypes between healthy human individuals. General study results and limits: Clonotype sharing among donors was thought likely to change with sequencing depth. Relative to memory subsets, naive subsets generally showed larger estimated richness. The diversity represented, both genetic and in exposure history, was limited by few donors.

Donors, healthy HIV-negative adults, lacked recent acute infections or vaccinations. Profiled with immunoSEQ multiplex PCR; TCRdb holds only in-frame clones, not every one. The sample carries over a million clones, under 80% recorded once. Sequencing input: memory CD4+ T cells sorted from blood. The subset is: CD45RA-negative fraction. The TCR comes from a man aged 18 to 29 in good health.

CDR3 in DNA: TGCAGCGTTAATGAGCAAATGAACACTGAAGCTTTCTTT. It encodes CSVNEQMNTEAFF. This chain joins TRBV29-1 and TRBJ1-1; no clear D. Per the germline V gene, CDR1 is SQVTM and CDR2 is ANQGSEA. The CDR3 consists of 13 residues. V lost 5 bases and J lost 0, with 10 bases in between.